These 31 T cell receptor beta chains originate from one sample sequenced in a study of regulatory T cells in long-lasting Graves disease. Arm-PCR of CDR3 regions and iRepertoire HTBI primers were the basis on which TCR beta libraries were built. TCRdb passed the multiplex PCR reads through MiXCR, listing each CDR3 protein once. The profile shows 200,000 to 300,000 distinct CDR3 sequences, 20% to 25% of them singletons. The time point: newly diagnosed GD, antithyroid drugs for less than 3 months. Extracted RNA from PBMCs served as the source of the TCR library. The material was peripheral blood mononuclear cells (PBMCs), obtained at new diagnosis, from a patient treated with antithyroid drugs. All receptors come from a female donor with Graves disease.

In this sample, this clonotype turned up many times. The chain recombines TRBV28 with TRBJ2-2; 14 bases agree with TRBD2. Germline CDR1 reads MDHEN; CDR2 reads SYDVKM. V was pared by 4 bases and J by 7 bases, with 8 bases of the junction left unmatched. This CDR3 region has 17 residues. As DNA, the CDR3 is TGTGCCAGCAGTTACCCCGGACTAGCGGGGGGTAGCGGGGAGCTGTTTTTT. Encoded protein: CASSYPGLAGGSGELFF.

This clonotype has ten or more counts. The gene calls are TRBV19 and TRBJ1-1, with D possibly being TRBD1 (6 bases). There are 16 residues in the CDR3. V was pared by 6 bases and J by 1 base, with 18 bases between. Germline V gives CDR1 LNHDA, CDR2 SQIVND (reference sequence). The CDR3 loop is CASRRAPNRENTEAFF. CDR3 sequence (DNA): TGTGCCAGTAGACGTGCCCCCAACAGGGAGAACACTGAAGCTTTCTTT. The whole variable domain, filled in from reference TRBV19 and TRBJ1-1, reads DGGITQSPKYLFRKEGQNVTLSCEQNLNHDAMYWYRQDPGQGLRLIYYSQIVNDFQKGDIAEGYSVSREKKESFPLTVTSAQKNPTAFYLCASRRAPNRENTEAFFGQGTRLTVV.

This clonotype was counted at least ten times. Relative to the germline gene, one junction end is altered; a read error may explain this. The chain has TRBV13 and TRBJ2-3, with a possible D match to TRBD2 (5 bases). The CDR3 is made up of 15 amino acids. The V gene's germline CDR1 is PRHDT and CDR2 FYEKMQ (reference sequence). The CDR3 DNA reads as TGCGCCAGCAGAGGAAGCGGAGAAGCCACAGATACGCAGTATTTT. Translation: CASRGSGEATDTQYF.

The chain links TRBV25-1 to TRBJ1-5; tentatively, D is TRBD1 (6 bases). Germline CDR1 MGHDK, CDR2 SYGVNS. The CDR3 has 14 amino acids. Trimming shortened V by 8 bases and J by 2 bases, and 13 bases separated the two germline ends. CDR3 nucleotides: TGTGCCAGCGAATCAGGGGCGGGCAATCAGCCCCAGCATTTT. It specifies CASESGAGNQPQHF.

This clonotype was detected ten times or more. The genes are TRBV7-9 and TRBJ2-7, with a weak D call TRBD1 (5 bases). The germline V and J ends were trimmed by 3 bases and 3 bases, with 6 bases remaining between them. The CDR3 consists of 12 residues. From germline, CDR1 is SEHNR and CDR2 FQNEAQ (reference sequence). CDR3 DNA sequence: TGTGCCAGCAGCTTCGACAGCTACGAGCAGTACTTC. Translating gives CASSFDSYEQYF.

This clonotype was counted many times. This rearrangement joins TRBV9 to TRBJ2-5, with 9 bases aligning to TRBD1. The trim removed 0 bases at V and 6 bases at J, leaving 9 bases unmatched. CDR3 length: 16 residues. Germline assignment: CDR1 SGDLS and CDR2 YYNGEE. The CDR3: CASSVGGGTGGKTQYF. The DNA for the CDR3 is TGTGCCAGCAGCGTAGGTGGGGGCACAGGGGGCAAGACCCAGTACTTC.

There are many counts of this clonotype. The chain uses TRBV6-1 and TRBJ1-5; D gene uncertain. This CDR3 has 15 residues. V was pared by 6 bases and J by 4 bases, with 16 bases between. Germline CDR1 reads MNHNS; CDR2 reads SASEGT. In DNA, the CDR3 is TGTGCCAGCAGCCCCCACGTCGCGGCTAATCAGCCCCAGCATTTT. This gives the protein CASSPHVAANQPQHF.

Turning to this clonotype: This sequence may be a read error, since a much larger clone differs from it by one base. DNA for the CDR3: TGTGCCAGCTGGGGGTTCGTGAGCACTGAAGCTTTCTTT. Amino acids: CASWGFVSTEAFF. The V call is TRBV6-1, the J call TRBJ1-1, with D possibly matching TRBD1 (5 bases). The V gene's germline CDR1 is MNHNS and CDR2 SASEGT. This CDR3 contains 13 residues. With 8 bases removed from V and 4 bases from J, the gap between germline ends came to 14 bases.

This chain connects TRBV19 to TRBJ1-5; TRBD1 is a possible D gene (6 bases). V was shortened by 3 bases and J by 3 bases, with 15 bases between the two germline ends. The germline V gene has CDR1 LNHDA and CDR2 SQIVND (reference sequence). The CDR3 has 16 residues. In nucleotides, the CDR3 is TGTGCCAGTAGTATGTTGGGGCAGGGGAACAATCAGCCCCAGCATTTT. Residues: CASSMLGQGNNQPQHF.

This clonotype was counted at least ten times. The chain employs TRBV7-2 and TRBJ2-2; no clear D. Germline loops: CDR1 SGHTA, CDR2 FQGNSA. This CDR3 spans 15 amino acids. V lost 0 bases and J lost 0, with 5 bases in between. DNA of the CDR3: TGTGCCAGCAGCTTAGCGGCAGCGAACACCGGGGAGCTGTTTTTT. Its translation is CASSLAAANTGELFF. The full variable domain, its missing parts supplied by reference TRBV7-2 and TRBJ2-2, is GAGVSQSPSNKVTEKGKDVELRCDPISGHTALYWYRQSLGQGLEFLIYFQGNSAPDKSGLPSDRFSAERTGGSVSTLTIQRTQQEDSAVYLCASSLAAANTGELFFGEGSRLTVL.

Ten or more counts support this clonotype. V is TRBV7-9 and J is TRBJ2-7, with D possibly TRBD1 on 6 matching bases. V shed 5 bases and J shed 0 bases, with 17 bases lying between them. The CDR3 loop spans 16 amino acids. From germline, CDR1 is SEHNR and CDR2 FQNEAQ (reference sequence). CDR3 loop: CASSGLTRTASYEQYF. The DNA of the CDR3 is TGTGCCAGCAGCGGACTCACAAGGACAGCCTCCTACGAGCAGTACTTC.

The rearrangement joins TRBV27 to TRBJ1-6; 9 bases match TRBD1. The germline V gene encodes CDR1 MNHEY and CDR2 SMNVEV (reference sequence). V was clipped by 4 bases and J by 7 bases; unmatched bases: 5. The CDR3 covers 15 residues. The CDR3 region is CASSSWTGVNSPLHF. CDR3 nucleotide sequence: TGTGCCAGCAGTTCATGGACAGGGGTGAATTCACCCCTCCACTTT.

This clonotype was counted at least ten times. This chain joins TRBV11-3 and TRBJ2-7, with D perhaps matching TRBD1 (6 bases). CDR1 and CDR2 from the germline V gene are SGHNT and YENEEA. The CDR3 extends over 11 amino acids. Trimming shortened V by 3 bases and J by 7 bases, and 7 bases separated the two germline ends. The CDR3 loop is CASSFTGEQYF. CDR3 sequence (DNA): TGTGCCAGCAGCTTCACAGGGGAGCAGTACTTC.

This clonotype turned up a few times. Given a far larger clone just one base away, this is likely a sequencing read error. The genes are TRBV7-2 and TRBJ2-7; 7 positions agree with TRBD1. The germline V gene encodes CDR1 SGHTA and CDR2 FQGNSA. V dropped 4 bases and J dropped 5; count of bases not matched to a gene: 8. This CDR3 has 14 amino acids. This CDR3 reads CASSSGTADHEQYF. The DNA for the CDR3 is TGTGCCAGCAGCTCCGGGACAGCAGACCACGAGCAGTACTTC.

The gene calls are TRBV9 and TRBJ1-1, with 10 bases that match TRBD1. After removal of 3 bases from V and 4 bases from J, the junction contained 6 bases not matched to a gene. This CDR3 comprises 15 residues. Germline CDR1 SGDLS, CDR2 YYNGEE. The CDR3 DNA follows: TGTGCCAGCAGCGCGGGACAGGGGAGAGCCACTGAAGCTTTCTTT. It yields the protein CASSAGQGRATEAFF.

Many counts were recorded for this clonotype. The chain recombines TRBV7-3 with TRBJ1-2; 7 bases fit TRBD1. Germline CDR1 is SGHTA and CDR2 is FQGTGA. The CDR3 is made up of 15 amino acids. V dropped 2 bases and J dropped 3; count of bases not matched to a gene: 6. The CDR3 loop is CASSLLGGFDYGYTF. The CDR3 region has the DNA TGTGCCAGCAGCTTATTAGGGGGCTTCGACTATGGCTACACCTTC.

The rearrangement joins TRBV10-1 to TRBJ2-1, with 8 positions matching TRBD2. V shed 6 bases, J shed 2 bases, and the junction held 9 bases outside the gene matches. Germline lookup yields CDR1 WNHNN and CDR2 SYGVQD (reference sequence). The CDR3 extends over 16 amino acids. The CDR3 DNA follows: TGCGCCAGCAGACCACCGGGACTAGAGCCCTACAATGAGCAGTTCTTC. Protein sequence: CASRPPGLEPYNEQFF.

The DNA of the CDR3 is TGTGCCAGCAGCTCCCAAGTCCGGAATCAGCCCCAGCATTTT. This encodes CASSSQVRNQPQHF. The V gene is TRBV3-1, the J gene TRBJ1-5; D uncertain. The V and J ends lost 5 bases and 4 bases respectively, with 12 bases between them. Germline V CDR1 and CDR2: LGHDT, YNNKEL (reference sequence). The CDR3 runs to 14 residues.

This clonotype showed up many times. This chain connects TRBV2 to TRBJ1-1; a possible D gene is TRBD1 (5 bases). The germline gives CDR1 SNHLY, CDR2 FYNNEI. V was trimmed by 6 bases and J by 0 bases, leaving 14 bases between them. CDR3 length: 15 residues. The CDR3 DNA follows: TGTGCCAGCAGGATCTCCGGGACGGTGAACACTGAAGCTTTCTTT. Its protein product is CASRISGTVNTEAFF.

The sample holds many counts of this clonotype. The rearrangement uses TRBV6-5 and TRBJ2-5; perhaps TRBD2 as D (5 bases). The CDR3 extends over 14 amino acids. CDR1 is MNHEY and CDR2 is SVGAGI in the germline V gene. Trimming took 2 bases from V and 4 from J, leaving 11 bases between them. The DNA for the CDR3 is TGTGCCAGCAGTTACCGAGCGGTGGTAGAGACCCAGTACTTC. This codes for CASSYRAVVETQYF.

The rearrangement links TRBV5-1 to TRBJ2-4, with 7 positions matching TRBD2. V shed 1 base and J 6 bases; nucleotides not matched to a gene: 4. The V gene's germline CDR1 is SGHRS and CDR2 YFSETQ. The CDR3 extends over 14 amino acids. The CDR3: CASSLPGTTNIQYF. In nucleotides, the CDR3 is TGCGCCAGCAGCTTGCCCGGGACTACAAACATTCAGTACTTC. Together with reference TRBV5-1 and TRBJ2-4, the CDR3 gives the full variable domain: KAGVTQTPRYLIKTRGQQVTLSCSPISGHRSVSWYQQTPGQGLQFLFEYFSETQRNKGNFPGRFSGRQFSNSRSEMNVSTLELGDSALYLCASSLPGTTNIQYFGAGTRLSVL.

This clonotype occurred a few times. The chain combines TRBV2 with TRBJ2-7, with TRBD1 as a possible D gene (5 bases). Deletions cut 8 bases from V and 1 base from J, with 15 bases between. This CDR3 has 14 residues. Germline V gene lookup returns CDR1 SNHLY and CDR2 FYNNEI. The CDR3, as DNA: TGTGCCAGCCAAGTGCGACAGCAGTCCTACGAGCAGTACTTC. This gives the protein CASQVRQQSYEQYF.

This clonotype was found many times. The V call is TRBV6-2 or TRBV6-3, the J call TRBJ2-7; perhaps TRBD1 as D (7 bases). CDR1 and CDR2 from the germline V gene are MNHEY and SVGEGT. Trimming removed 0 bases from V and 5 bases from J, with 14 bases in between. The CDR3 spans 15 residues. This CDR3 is CASSYSLDRTNEQYF. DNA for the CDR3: TGTGCCAGCAGTTACTCGTTGGACAGGACTAACGAGCAGTACTTC.

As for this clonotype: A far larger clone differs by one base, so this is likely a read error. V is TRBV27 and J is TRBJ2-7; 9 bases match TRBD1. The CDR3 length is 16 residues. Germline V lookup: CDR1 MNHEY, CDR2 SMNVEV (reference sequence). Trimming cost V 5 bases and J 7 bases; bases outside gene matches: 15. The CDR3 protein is CASSNHRDRAYNEQYF. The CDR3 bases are TGTGCCAGCAGTAATCACCGGGACAGGGCCTACAATGAGCAGTACTTC.

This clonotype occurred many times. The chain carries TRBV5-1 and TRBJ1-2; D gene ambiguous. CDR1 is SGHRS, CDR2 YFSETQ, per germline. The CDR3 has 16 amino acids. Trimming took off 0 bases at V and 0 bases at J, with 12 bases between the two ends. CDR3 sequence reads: CASSLGLAEANYGYTF. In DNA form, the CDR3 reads TGCGCCAGCAGCTTGGGGTTGGCCGAAGCTAACTATGGCTACACCTTC.

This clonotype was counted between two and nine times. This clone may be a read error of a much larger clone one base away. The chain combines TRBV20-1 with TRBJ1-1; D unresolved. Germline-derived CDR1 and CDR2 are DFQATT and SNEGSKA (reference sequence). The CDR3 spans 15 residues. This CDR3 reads CSARNRKNMNTEASF. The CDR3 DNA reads TGCAGTGCTAGGAACCGAAAAAACATGAACACTGAAGCTTCCTTT.

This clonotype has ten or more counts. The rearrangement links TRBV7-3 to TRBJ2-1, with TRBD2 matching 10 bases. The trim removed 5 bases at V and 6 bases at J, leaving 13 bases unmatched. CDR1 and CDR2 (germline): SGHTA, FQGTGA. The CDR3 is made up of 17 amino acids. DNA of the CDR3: TGTGCCAGCAGCCTCAGGGTGACCGGGACTAGCGTCAATGAGCAGTTCTTC. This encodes CASSLRVTGTSVNEQFF. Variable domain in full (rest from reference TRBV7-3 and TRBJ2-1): GAGVSQTPSNKVTEKGKYVELRCDPISGHTALYWYRQSLGQGPEFLIYFQGTGAADDSGLPNDRFFAVRPEGSVSTLKIQRTERGDSAVYLCASSLRVTGTSVNEQFFGPGTRLTVL.

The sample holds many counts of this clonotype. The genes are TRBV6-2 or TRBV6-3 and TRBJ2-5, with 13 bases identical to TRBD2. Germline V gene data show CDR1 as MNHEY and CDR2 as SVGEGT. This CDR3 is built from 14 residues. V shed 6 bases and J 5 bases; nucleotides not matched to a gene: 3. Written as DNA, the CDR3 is TGTGCCAGCAGCCGGGGACTAGCGGGGGAGACCCAGTACTTC. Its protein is CASSRGLAGETQYF.

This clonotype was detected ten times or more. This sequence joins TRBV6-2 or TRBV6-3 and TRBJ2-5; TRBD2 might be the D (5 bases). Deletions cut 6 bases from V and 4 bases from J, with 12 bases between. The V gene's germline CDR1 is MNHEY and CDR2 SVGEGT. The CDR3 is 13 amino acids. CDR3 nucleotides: TGTGCCAGCAGGGGCCCCGGGGTAGAGACCCAGTACTTC. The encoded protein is CASRGPGVETQYF.

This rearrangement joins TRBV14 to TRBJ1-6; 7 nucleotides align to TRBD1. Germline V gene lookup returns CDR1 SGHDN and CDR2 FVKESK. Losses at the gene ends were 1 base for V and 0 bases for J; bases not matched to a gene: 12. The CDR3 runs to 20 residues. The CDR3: CASSQAYRDSSSSYNSPLHF. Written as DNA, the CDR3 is TGTGCCAGCAGCCAAGCTTACCGGGACAGTAGTAGCTCCTATAATTCACCCCTCCACTTT.

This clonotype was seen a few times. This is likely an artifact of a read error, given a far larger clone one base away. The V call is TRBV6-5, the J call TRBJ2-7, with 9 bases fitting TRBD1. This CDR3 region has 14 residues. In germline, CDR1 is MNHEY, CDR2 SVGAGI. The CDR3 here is CVSSYRTGDYEQYF. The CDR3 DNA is TGTGTCAGCAGTTACCGGACAGGGGACTACGAGCAGTACTTC.